Listed below are T cell receptor beta chains from one sample, sequenced in a study of T cells in Graves' hyperthyroidism and ophthalmopathy. MiXCR, applied by TCRdb to the multiplex PCR reads, yields one record per CDR3 protein. The table lists some 320,000 distinct CDR3 sequences, approximately 14% of them singletons. The sequencing sample was made of blood. The receptors derive from a woman between 35 and 50 years old with Graves' ophthalmopathy. Both conserved end residues are part of each CDR3. D genes are given only for firm matches. Where a row states a size, it is once, few, many or the class of an expanded clone; other rows omit it.

j_call: TRBJ2-7; v_call: TRBV6-1; d_call: TRBD1; clone_size: many; cdr3_aa: CASTSTGYSYEQYF; cdr3_nt: TGTGCCAGCACCTCGACAGGGTACTCCTACGAGCAGTACTTC
j_call: TRBJ1-2; v_call: TRBV6-1; d_call: .; clone_size: many; cdr3_aa: CASSEGTSPNYGYTF; cdr3_nt: TGTGCCAGCAGCGAAGGGACGTCCCCTAACTATGGCTACACCTTC
j_call: TRBJ1-2; v_call: TRBV15; d_call: TRBD1; clone_size: many; cdr3_aa: CATSRDPQTGGGYTF; cdr3_nt: TGTGCCACCAGCAGAGATCCTCAGACAGGGGGAGGCTACACCTTC
j_call: TRBJ2-2; v_call: TRBV6-1; d_call: TRBD2; clone_size: many; cdr3_aa: CASSKTSGGTNTGELFF; cdr3_nt: TGTGCCAGCAGCAAAACTAGCGGGGGGACGAACACCGGGGAGCTGTTTTTT
j_call: TRBJ2-3; v_call: TRBV4-1; d_call: .; clone_size: many; cdr3_aa: CASSQDYGKGFADTQYF; cdr3_nt: TGCGCCAGCAGCCAAGATTATGGGAAGGGCTTCGCAGATACGCAGTATTTT
j_call: TRBJ1-5; v_call: TRBV20-1; d_call: .; clone_size: .; cdr3_aa: CSARYRSNQPQHF; cdr3_nt: TGCAGTGCTAGATACAGAAGCAATCAGCCCCAGCATTTT
j_call: TRBJ2-1; v_call: TRBV5-6; d_call: TRBD2; clone_size: few; cdr3_aa: CASRSSGYTYNEQFF; cdr3_nt: TGTGCCAGCCGATCTAGCGGATATACTTACAATGAGCAGTTCTTC
j_call: TRBJ2-7; v_call: TRBV12-3/TRBV12-4; d_call: .; clone_size: .; cdr3_aa: CASSLSTGVISYEQYF; cdr3_nt: TGTGCCAGCAGTTTAAGTACGGGAGTGATCTCCTACGAGCAGTACTTC
j_call: TRBJ2-1; v_call: TRBV24-1; d_call: .; clone_size: many; cdr3_aa: CATSDSTTTEQFF; cdr3_nt: TGTGCCACCAGTGATTCCACGACTACTGAGCAGTTCTTC
j_call: TRBJ1-5; v_call: TRBV27; d_call: .; clone_size: many; cdr3_aa: CASSPRPYQPQHF; cdr3_nt: TGTGCCAGCAGCCCCCGCCCCTATCAGCCCCAGCATTTT
j_call: TRBJ1-2; v_call: TRBV3-1; d_call: .; clone_size: many; cdr3_aa: CASSQDAGANYGYTF; cdr3_nt: TGTGCCAGCAGCCAAGATGCGGGGGCTAACTATGGCTACACCTTC
j_call: TRBJ2-5; v_call: TRBV25-1; d_call: .; clone_size: many; cdr3_aa: CASTNLVGGVQETQYF; cdr3_nt: TGTGCCAGCACCAATTTGGTCGGCGGGGTTCAAGAGACCCAGTACTTC
j_call: TRBJ1-1; v_call: TRBV27; d_call: TRBD1; clone_size: many; cdr3_aa: CASSLEGQGASTEAFF; cdr3_nt: TGTGCCAGCAGTCTGGAGGGACAGGGGGCAAGCACTGAAGCTTTCTTT
j_call: TRBJ2-2; v_call: TRBV6-5; d_call: .; clone_size: .; cdr3_aa: CASSYPTGELFF; cdr3_nt: TGTGCCAGCAGTTACCCCACCGGGGAGCTGTTTTTT
j_call: TRBJ2-5; v_call: TRBV20-1; d_call: .; clone_size: many; cdr3_aa: CSAREVGQETQYF; cdr3_nt: TGCAGTGCTAGAGAAGTGGGCCAAGAGACCCAGTACTTC
j_call: TRBJ1-2; v_call: TRBV6-1; d_call: .; clone_size: many; cdr3_aa: CASSEGQYYGYTF; cdr3_nt: TGTGCCAGCAGTGAAGGACAGTACTATGGCTACACCTTC
j_call: TRBJ1-4; v_call: TRBV12-3/TRBV12-4; d_call: .; clone_size: many; cdr3_aa: CASSPSAEANEKLFF; cdr3_nt: TGTGCCAGCAGTCCATCGGCGGAGGCTAATGAAAAACTGTTTTTT
j_call: TRBJ2-5; v_call: TRBV6-1; d_call: TRBD2; clone_size: many; cdr3_aa: CASSRSSGGQETQYF; cdr3_nt: TGTGCCAGCAGTCGATCTAGCGGGGGTCAAGAGACCCAGTACTTC
j_call: TRBJ2-7; v_call: TRBV18; d_call: .; clone_size: few; cdr3_aa: CASSRSSYEQYF; cdr3_nt: TGTGCCAGCTCACGGAGCTCCTACGAGCAGTACTTC
j_call: TRBJ1-6; v_call: TRBV3-1; d_call: .; clone_size: many; cdr3_aa: CASSRTDYNSPLHF; cdr3_nt: TGTGCCAGCAGCCGGACAGATTATAATTCACCCCTCCACTTT
j_call: TRBJ2-5; v_call: TRBV5-8; d_call: .; clone_size: few; cdr3_aa: CASSLEGTQETQYF; cdr3_nt: TGTGCCAGCAGCTTGGAGGGGACCCAAGAGACCCAGTACTTC
j_call: TRBJ1-2; v_call: TRBV7-2; d_call: .; clone_size: .; cdr3_aa: CASSLDGVDYGYTF; cdr3_nt: TGTGCCAGCAGCTTAGACGGGGTGGACTATGGCTACACCTTC
j_call: TRBJ2-2; v_call: TRBV29-1; d_call: .; clone_size: few; cdr3_aa: CSVYEGPANTGELFF; cdr3_nt: TGCAGCGTGTACGAGGGTCCGGCGAACACCGGGGAGCTGTTTTTT
j_call: TRBJ1-1; v_call: TRBV7-6; d_call: .; clone_size: many; cdr3_aa: CASSLRPAALNTEAFF; cdr3_nt: TGTGCCAGCAGCTTAAGGCCCGCAGCCCTGAACACTGAAGCTTTCTTT
j_call: TRBJ1-1; v_call: TRBV27; d_call: .; clone_size: many; cdr3_aa: CASSSNFGMNTEAFF; cdr3_nt: TGTGCCAGCAGTTCTAACTTCGGGATGAACACTGAAGCTTTCTTT
j_call: TRBJ2-7; v_call: TRBV4-1; d_call: TRBD1; clone_size: many; cdr3_aa: CASSQVGQGPYEQYF; cdr3_nt: TGCGCCAGCAGCCAAGTTGGACAGGGTCCCTACGAGCAGTACTTC
j_call: TRBJ1-3; v_call: TRBV5-1; d_call: TRBD1; clone_size: .; cdr3_aa: CASSNLPRQGNSGNTIYF; cdr3_nt: TGCGCCAGCAGCAACCTTCCGCGACAGGGAAACTCTGGAAACACCATATATTTT
j_call: TRBJ1-1; v_call: TRBV10-3; d_call: .; clone_size: many; cdr3_aa: CAISELRDTEAFF; cdr3_nt: TGTGCCATCAGTGAGTTAAGGGACACTGAAGCTTTCTTT
j_call: TRBJ2-5; v_call: TRBV5-1; d_call: TRBD2; clone_size: few; cdr3_aa: CASRTGTSGVEGQETQYF; cdr3_nt: TGCGCCAGCAGAACCGGGACTAGTGGTGTCGAGGGCCAAGAGACCCAGTACTTC
j_call: TRBJ2-5; v_call: TRBV2; d_call: TRBD1; clone_size: many; cdr3_aa: CASSVGQGIGETQYF; cdr3_nt: TGTGCCAGCAGCGTTGGACAGGGCATCGGAGAGACCCAGTACTTC
j_call: TRBJ2-7; v_call: TRBV7-8; d_call: TRBD2; clone_size: .; cdr3_aa: CASSFHPLAGGSYEQYF; cdr3_nt: TGTGCCAGCAGCTTTCATCCCCTAGCGGGAGGATCCTACGAGCAGTACTTC